Listed below are T cell receptor beta chains from one sample, sequenced in a study of T-cell reconstitution after alpha-beta-depleted transplantation in children. TCRdb fed the PCR reads into MiXCR, producing one record per CDR3 protein. The top ten hold about 13% of the sample, which has roughly 180,000 distinct CDR3 sequences, 14% to 15% seen once. Sample: PBMCs from the stem cell graft donor, taken from the stem cell graft. The receptors were sampled from a human donor who donated a stem cell graft to a child with acute lymphoblastic leukemia. The CDR3 runs from the conserved cysteine through the conserved F or W. A D gene is named only where the DNA matches it firmly. Clone size, where shown, is once, few, many, or a class for clones that have expanded.

d_call	clone_size	j_call	v_call	cdr3_nt	cdr3_aa
.	many	TRBJ1-5	TRBV29-1	TGCAGCGTTGGTGAGGTTGGTCAGCCCCAGCATTTT	CSVGEVGQPQHF
TRBD1	many	TRBJ2-1	TRBV5-1	TGCGCCAGCAGCTTGTTCCAGGGGGCGAGTAATGAGCAGTTCTTC	CASSLFQGASNEQFF
.	many	TRBJ2-7	TRBV5-1	TGCGCCAGCAGCTTCGAACCGGGACTGGACTACGAGCAGTACTTC	CASSFEPGLDYEQYF
.	many	TRBJ1-1	TRBV29-1	TGCAGCGTTGGGGGCCCGAACACTGAAGCTTTCTTT	CSVGGPNTEAFF
TRBD2	many	TRBJ2-1	TRBV20-1	TGCAGTGCGTGTAAGCGGGATACGTACAATGAGCAGTTCTTC	CSACKRDTYNEQFF
TRBD2	few	TRBJ2-7	TRBV3-1	TGTGCCAGCAGCCAGGGGACTAGCGGGAATATCCCCACGAGCGAGCAGTACTTC	CASSQGTSGNIPTSEQYF
.	many	TRBJ2-3	TRBV20-1	TGCAGTGCTAGAGTTCGGGAGCCTTGGGGCACAGATACGCAGTATTTT	CSARVREPWGTDTQYF
.	many	TRBJ2-1	TRBV19	TGTGCCAGTAGTACTCAATTGGGCTCCTACAATGAGCAGTTCTTC	CASSTQLGSYNEQFF
TRBD1	many	TRBJ2-2	TRBV20-1	TGCAGTGCTAGGCCGGGACAGGGGGACACCGGGGAGCTGTTTTTT	CSARPGQGDTGELFF
TRBD1	many	TRBJ1-5	TRBV27	TGTGCCAGCAGGAGGACAGGGCTTTTCAATCAGCCCCAGCATTTT	CASRRTGLFNQPQHF
TRBD2	.	TRBJ2-5	TRBV28	TGTGCCAGCCAAGGACTAGCGGCTACACAAGAGACCCAGTACTTC	CASQGLAATQETQYF
.	many	TRBJ2-5	TRBV15	TGTGCCACCAGCAGTGCGATGGGGGAGACCCAGTACTTC	CATSSAMGETQYF
TRBD2	many	TRBJ2-1	TRBV12-3/TRBV12-4	TGTGCCAGCAGATCCATAGCGGGAGGGCAATCTAACGGGTGGCAGTTCTTC	CASRSIAGGQSNGWQFF
TRBD1	.	TRBJ2-2	TRBV6-2/TRBV6-3	TGTGCCAGCAGCCAGACAGGGGTGAGCACCGGGGAGCTGTTTTTT	CASSQTGVSTGELFF
TRBD1	.	TRBJ2-3	TRBV12-3/TRBV12-4	TGTGCCAGCAGTCCCTCCCCGGACAGGACTGCTAGCACAGATACGCAGTATTTT	CASSPSPDRTASTDTQYF
.	many	TRBJ1-1	TRBV21-1	TGTGCCAGCAGCTACAGGTGGAACACTGAAGCTTTCTTT	CASSYRWNTEAFF
.	few	TRBJ1-1	TRBV28	TGTGCCAGCAGTTTGAACGGTGAAGCTTTCTTT	CASSLNGEAFF